This T cell receptor (beta chain) was identified during a study of blood T cell repertoires in COVID-19. Turning to the study itself: Sites in the United States, Italy and Spain provided acute and convalescent COVID-19 samples. Nucleic acid was either cDNA or gDNA, and it came from T cells, B-cell-depleted T cells, or PBMCs.

The J segment lost 7 bases and the V segment lost 8 bases, leaving 12 bases of the junction unmatched. From germline, CDR1 is SEHNR and CDR2 FQNEAQ (reference sequence). This CDR3 comprises 14 residues. Authors' data handling: Amplification of reference gene primers was used by the study to estimate nucleated cell counts. Sequencing was performed with immunoSEQ multiplex PCR; in TCRdb, only in-frame clones are kept and a portion is missing. The V and J calls and clone size are taken from that table; D and trimming were inferred from the DNA. The sample records 70,000 to 80,000 clones, around 85% being singletons.

The origin of this receptor is a woman older than 75 with active or convalescent COVID-19. The specimen was peripheral blood. This sequence joins TRBV7-9 and TRBJ2-7, with TRBD1 matching 9 bases. CDR3 loop: CASAPRGQGREQYF. For the CDR3, the DNA is TGTGCCAGCGCCCCTCGAGGACAGGGGAGGGAGCAGTACTTC.